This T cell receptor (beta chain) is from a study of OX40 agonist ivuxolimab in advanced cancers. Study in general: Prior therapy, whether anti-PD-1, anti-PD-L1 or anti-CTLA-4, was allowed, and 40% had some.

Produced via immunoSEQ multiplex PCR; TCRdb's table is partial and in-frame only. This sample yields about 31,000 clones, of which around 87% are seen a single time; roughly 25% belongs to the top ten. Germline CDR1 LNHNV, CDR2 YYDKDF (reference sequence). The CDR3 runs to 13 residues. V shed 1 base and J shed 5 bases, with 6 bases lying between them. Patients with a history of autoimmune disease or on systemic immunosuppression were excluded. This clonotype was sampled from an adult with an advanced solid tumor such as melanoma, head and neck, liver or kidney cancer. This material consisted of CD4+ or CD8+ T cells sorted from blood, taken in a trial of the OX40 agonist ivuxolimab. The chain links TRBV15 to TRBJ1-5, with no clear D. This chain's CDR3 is CATSRVGDQPQHF. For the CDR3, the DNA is TGTGCCACCAGCAGAGTCGGGGATCAGCCCCAGCATTTT.